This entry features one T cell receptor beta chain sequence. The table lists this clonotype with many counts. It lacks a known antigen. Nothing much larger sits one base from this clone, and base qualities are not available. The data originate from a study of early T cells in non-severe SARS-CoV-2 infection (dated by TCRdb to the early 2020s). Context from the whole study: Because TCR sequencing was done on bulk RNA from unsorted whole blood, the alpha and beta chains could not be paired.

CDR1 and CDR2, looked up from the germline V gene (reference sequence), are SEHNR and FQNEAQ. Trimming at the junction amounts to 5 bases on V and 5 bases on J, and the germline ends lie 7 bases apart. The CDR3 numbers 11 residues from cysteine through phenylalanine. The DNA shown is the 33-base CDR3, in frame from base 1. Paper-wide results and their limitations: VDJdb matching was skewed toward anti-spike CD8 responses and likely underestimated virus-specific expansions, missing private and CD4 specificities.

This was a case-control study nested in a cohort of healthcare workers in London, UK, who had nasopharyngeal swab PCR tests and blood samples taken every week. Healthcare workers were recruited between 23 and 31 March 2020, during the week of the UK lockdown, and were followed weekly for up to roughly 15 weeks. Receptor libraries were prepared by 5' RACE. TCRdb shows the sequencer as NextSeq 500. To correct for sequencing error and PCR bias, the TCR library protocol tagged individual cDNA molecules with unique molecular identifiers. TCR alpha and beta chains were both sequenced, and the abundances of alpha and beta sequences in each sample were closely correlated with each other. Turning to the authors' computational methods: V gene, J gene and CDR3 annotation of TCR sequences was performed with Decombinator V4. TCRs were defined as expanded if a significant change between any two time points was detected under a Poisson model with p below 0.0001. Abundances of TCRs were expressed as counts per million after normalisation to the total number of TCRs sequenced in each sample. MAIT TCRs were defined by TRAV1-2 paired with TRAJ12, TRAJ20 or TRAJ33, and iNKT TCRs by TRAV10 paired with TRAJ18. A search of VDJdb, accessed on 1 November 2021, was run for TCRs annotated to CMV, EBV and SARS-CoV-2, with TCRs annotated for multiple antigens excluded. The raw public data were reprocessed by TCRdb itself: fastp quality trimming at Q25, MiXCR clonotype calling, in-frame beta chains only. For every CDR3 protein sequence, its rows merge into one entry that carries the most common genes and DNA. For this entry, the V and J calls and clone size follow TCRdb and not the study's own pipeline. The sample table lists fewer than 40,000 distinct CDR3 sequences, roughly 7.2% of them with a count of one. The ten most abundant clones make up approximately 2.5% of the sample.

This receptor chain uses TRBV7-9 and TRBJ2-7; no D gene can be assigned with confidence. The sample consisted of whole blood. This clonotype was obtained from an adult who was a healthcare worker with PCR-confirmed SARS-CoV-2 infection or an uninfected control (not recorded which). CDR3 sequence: CASSRYHEQYF. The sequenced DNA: TGTGCCAGCAGCCGTTATCACGAGCAGTACTTC. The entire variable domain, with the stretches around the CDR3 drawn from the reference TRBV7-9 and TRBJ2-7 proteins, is DTGVSQNPRHKITKRGQNVTFRCDPISEHNRLYWYRQTLGQGPEFLTYFQNEAQLEKSRLLSDRFSAERPKGSFSTLEIQRTEQGDSAMYLCASSRYHEQYFGPGTRLTVT.